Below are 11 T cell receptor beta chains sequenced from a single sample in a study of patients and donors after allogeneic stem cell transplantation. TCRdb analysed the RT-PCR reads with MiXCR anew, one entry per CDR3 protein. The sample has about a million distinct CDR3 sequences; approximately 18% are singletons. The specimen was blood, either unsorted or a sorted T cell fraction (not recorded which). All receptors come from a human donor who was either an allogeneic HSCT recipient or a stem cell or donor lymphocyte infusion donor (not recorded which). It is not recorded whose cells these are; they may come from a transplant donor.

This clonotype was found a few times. The CDR3 spells CASSYPSGFAEAFF. CDR3 bases: TGTGCCAGCAGTTACCCCAGCGGTTTCGCTGAAGCTTTCTTT. The chain carries TRBV6-2 or TRBV6-3 and TRBJ1-1; D uncertain. The CDR3 loop spans 14 amino acids. V was shortened by 2 bases and J by 6 bases, with 13 bases between the two germline ends. Germline CDR1 MNHEY, CDR2 SVGEGT.

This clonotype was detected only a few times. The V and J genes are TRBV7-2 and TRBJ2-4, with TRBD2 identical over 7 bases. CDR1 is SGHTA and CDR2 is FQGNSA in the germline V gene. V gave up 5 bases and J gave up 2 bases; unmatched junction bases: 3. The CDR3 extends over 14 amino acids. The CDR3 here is CASSRLATKNIQYF. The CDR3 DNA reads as TGTGCCAGCAGCAGACTAGCTACCAAAAACATTCAGTACTTC.

The CDR3 is CASSLTPVAVKAFF. The CDR3 bases are TGTGCCAGCAGTCTCACCCCGGTGGCAGTTAAAGCTTTCTTT. The V call is TRBV12-3 or TRBV12-4, the J call TRBJ1-1, with D unresolved. This CDR3 is 14 amino acids long. V gave up 5 bases and J gave up 9 bases, with 19 bases separating them.

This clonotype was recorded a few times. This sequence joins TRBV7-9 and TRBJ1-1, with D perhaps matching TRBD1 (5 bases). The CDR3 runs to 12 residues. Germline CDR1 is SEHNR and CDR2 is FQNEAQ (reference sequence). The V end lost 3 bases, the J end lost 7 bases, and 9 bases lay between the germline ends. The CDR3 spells CASSFDSLEAFF. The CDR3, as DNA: TGTGCCAGCAGCTTTGACAGTCTTGAAGCTTTCTTT.

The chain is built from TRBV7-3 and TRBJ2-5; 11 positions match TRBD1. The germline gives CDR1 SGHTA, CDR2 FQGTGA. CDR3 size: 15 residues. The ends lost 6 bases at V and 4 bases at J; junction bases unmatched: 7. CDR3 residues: CASSPTGTGGETQYF. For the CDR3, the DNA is TGTGCCAGCAGTCCTACCGGGACAGGGGGAGAGACCCAGTACTTC.

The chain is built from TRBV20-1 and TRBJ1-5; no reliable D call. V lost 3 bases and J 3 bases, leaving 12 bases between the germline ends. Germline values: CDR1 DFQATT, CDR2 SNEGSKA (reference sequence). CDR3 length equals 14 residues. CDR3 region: CSASTHGDNQPQHF. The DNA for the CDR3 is TGCAGTGCTAGCACCCATGGGGACAATCAGCCCCAGCATTTT.

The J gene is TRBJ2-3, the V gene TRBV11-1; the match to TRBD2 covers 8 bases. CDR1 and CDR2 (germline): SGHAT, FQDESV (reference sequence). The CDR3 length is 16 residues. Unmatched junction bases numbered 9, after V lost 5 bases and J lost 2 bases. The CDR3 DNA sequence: TGTGCCAGCAGCCCAGTCAGCGGGGGCTACACAGATACGCAGTATTTT. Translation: CASSPVSGGYTDTQYF.

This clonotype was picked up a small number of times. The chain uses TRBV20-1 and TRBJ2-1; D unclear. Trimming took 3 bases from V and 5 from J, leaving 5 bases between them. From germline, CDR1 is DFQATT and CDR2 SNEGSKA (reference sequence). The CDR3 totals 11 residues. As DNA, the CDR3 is TGCAGTGCTAGTGCTGACAATGAGCAGTTCTTC. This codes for CSASADNEQFF.

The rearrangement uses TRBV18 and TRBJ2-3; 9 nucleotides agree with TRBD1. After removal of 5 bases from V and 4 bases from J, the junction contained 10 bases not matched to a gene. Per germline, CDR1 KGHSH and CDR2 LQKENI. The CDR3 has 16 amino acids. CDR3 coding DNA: TGTGCCAGCTCATCCCTTCCGGGACAGGGCCCAGATACGCAGTATTTT. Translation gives CASSSLPGQGPDTQYF. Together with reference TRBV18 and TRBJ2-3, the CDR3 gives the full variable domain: NAGVMQNPRHLVRRRGQEARLRCSPMKGHSHVYWYRQLPEEGLKFMVYLQKENIIDESGMPKERFSAEFPKEGPSILRIQQVVRGDSAAYFCASSSLPGQGPDTQYFGPGTRLTVL.

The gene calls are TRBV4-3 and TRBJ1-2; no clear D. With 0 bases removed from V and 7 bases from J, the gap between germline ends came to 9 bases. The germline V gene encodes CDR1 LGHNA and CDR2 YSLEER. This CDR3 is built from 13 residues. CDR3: CASSQESAFGYTF. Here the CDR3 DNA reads TGCGCCAGCAGCCAAGAGTCCGCGTTTGGCTACACCTTC.

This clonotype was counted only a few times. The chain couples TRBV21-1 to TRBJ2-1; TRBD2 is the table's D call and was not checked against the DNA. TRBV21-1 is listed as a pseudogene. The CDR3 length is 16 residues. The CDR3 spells CASSQKTSGGINEQFF. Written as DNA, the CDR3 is TGTGCCAGCAGCCAGAAAACTAGCGGGGGGATCAATGAGCAGTTCTTC.